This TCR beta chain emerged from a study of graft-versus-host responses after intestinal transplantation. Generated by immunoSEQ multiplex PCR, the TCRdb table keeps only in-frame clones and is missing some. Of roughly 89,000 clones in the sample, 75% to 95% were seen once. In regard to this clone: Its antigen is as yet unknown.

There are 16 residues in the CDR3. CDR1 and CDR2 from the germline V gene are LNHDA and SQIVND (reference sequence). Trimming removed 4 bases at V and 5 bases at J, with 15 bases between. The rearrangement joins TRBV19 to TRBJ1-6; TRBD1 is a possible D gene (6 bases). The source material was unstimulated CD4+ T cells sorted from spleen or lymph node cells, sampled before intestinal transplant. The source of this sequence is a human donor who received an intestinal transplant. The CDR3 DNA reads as TGTGCCAGTAGTAGGTCGACAGGTAGCCATAATTCACCCCTCCACTTT. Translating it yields CASSRSTGSHNSPLHF. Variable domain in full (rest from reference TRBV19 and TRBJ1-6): DGGITQSPKYLFRKEGQNVTLSCEQNLNHDAMYWYRQDPGQGLRLIYYSQIVNDFQKGDIAEGYSVSREKKESFPLTVTSAQKNPTAFYLCASSRSTGSHNSPLHFGNGTRLTVT.